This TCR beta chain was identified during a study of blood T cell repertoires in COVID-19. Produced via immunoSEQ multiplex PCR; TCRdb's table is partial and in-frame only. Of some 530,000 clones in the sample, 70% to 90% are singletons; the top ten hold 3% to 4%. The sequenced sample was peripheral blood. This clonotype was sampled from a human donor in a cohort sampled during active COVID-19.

CDR3 in amino acids: CASSGGGADTQYF. CDR3 in DNA: TGTGCCAGCTCGGGGGGCGGCGCGGATACGCAGTATTTT. This chain uses TRBV21-1 with TRBJ2-3; the D call of TRBD2 is as the table states it, not checked on the DNA. TRBV21-1 is marked as a pseudogene. The CDR3 is made up of 13 amino acids.